This T cell receptor beta chain was recovered during a study of blood T cells in healthy people across ages. Together with a sample-barcoded 5' primer, a J-beta primer mix was included in a second PCR lasting about 7 to 12 cycles. One entry per CDR3 protein, called by TCRdb with MiXCR from the 5' RACE reads. The sample comprises some 760,000 distinct CDR3 sequences, approximately 25% of which are singletons, and 8% to 10% rests with the top ten. In germline, CDR1 is DFQATT, CDR2 SNEGSKA (reference sequence). This CDR3 region has 13 residues. The V end was cut by 0 bases, the J end by 2 bases, with 7 bases between. Another study also made use of these data, one on T cells of mothers and their children.

Material for sequencing was blood. This receptor was identified in a boy aged 5 to 17 in good health. The rearrangement uses TRBV20-1 and TRBJ2-5; possible D gene TRBD2, 5 bases. DNA of the CDR3: TGCAGTGCTAGAGAGGCGGGTCAAGAGACCCAGTACTTC. The encoded protein is CSAREAGQETQYF.